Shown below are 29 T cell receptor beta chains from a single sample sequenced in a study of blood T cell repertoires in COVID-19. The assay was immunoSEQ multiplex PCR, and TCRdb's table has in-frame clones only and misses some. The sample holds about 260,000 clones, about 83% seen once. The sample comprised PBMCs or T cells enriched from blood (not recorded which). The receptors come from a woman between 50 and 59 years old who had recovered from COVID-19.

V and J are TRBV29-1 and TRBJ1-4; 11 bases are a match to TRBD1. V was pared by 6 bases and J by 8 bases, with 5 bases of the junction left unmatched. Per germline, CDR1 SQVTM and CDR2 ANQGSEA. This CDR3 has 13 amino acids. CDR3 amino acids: CSVGTGGGEKLFF. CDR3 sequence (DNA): TGCAGCGTCGGGACAGGGGGGGGAGAAAAACTGTTTTTT.

Here the CDR3 reads CASSGTVTEAFF. DNA for the CDR3: TGTGCCAGTTCTGGGACAGTCACTGAAGCTTTCTTT. The V gene is TRBV19, the J gene TRBJ1-1, with TRBD1 matching 7 bases. Germline V gene data show CDR1 as LNHDA and CDR2 as SQIVND (reference sequence). There are 12 residues in the CDR3. The V segment lost 8 bases and the J segment 4 bases; nucleotides outside the gene matches: 4.

CDR3 sequence: CASSRPGQRTDTQYF. CDR3 in DNA: TGTGCCAGCAGTCGCCCGGGACAGAGAACAGATACGCAGTATTTT. The genes are TRBV28 and TRBJ2-3; 7 bases agree with TRBD1. V shed 5 bases, J shed 3 bases, and the junction held 8 bases outside the gene matches. The CDR3 covers 15 residues. Looked up from germline, CDR1 is MDHEN and CDR2 is SYDVKM.

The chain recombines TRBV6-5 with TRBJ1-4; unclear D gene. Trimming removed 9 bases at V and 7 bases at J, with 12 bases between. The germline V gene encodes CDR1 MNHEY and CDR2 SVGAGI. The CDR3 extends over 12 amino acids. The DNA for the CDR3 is TGTGCCAGTGGGTTGAGCGGTGAAAAACTGTTTTTT. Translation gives CASGLSGEKLFF.

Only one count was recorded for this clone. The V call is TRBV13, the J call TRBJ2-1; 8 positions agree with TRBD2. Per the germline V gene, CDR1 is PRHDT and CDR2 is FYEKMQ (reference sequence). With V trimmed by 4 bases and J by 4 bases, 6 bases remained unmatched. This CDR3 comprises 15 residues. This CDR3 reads CASSSRLANYNEQFF. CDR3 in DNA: TGTGCCAGCAGCTCACGACTAGCGAATTACAATGAGCAGTTCTTC.

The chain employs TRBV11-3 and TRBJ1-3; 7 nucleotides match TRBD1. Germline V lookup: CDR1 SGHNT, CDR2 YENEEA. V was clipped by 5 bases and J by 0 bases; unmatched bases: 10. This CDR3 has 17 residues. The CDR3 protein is CASSQIPGGHSGNTIYF. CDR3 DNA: TGTGCCAGCAGCCAGATTCCAGGGGGACACTCTGGAAACACCATATATTTT.

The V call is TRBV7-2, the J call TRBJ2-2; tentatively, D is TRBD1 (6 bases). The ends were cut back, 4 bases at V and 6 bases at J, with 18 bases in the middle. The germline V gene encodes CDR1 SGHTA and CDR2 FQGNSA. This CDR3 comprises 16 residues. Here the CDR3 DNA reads TGTGCCAGCAGCTCCGCAGGGGTTCAACGACCCGGGGAGCTGTTTTTT. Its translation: CASSSAGVQRPGELFF.

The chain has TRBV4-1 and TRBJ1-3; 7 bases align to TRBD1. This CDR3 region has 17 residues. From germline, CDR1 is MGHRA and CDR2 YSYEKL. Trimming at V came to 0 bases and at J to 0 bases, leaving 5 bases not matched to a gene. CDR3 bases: TGCGCCAGCAGCCAAGATCCCAGGGGGTCCTCTGGAAACACCATATATTTT. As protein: CASSQDPRGSSGNTIYF.

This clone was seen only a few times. CDR3 coding DNA: TGTGCCAGCAGCCAAGGCCCCGGGACTTCCTACAATGAGCAGTTCTTC. As protein: CASSQGPGTSYNEQFF. The chain employs TRBV4-2 and TRBJ2-1; possible D gene TRBD2, 6 bases. V shed 1 base and J shed 1 base, with 11 bases lying between them. Germline V gives CDR1 LGHNA, CDR2 YNFKEQ. The CDR3 runs to 16 residues.

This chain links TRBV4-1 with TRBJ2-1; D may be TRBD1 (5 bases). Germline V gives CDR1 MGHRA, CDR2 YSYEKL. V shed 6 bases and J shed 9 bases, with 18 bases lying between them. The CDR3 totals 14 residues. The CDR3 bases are TGCGCCAGCAGGGGGCCTTTAAAGGACACTGAGCAGTTCTTC. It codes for CASRGPLKDTEQFF.

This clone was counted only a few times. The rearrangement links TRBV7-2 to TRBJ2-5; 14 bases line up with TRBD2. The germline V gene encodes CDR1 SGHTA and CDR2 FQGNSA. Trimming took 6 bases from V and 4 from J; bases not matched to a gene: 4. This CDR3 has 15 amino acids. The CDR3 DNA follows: TGTGCCAGCAGGACTAGCGGGAGGGCCCGAGAGACCCAGTACTTC. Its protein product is CASRTSGRARETQYF.

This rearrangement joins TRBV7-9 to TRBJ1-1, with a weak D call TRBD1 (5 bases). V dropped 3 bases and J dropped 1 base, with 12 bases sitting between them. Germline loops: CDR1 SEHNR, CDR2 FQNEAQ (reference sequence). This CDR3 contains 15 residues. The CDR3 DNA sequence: TGTGCCAGCAGCTTTATGGACATAAAGAACACTGAAGCTTTCTTT. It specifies CASSFMDIKNTEAFF.

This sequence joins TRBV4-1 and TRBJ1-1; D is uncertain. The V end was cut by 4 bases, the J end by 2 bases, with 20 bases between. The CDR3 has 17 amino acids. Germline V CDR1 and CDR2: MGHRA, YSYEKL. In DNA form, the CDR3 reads TGCGCCAGCAGCCCGAGGGCGGGAATCGTGGGCAACACTGAAGCTTTCTTT. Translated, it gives CASSPRAGIVGNTEAFF.

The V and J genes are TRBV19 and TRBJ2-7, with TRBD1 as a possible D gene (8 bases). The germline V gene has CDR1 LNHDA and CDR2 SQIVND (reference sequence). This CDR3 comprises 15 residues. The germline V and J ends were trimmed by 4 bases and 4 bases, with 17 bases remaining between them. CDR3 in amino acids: CASSNGGTGIYEQYF. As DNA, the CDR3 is TGTGCCAGTAGTAACGGGGGGACAGGCATTTACGAGCAGTACTTC.

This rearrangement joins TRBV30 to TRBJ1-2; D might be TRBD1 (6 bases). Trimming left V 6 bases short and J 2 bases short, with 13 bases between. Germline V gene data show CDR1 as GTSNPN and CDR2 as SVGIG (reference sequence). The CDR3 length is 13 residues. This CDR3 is CACAPGGNYGYTF. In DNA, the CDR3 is TGTGCCTGCGCCCCGGGGGGCAACTATGGCTACACCTTC.

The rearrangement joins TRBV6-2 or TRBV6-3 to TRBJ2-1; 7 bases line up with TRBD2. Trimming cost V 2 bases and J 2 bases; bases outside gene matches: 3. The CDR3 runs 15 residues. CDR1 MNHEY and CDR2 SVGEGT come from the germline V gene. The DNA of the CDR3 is TGTGCCAGCAGTTACACCAGCGGGACCTACAATGAGCAGTTCTTC. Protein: CASSYTSGTYNEQFF.

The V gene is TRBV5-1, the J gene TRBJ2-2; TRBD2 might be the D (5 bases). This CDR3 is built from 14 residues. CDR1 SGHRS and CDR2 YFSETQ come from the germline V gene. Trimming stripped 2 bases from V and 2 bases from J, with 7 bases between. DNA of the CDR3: TGCGCCAGCAGCTTTTCGGGAAACACCGGGGAGCTGTTTTTT. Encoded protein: CASSFSGNTGELFF.

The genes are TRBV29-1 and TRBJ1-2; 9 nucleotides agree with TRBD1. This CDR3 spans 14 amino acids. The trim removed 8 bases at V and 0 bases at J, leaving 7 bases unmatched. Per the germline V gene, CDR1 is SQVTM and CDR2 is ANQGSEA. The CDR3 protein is CSSGQGESNYGYTF. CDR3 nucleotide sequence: TGCAGCTCGGGACAGGGAGAATCTAACTATGGCTACACCTTC.

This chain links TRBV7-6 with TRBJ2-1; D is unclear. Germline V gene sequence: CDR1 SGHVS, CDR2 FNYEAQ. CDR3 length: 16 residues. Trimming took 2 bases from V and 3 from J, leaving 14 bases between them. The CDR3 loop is CASSLFRIQDYNEQFF. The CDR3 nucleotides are TGTGCCAGCAGCTTATTCAGAATCCAGGACTACAATGAGCAGTTCTTC.

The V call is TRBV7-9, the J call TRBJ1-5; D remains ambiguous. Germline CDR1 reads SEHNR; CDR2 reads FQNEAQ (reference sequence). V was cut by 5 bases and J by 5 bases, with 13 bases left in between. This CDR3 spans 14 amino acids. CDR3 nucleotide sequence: TGTGCCAGCAGCCCAGAACTAAATGATCAGCCCCAGCATTTT. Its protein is CASSPELNDQPQHF.

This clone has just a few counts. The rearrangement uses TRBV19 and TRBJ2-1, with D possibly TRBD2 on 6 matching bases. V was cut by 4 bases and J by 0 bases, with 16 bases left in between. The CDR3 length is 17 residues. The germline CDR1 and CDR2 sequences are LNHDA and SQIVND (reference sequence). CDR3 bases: TGTGCCAGTAGTAAGCGGAGGGCCGGGAGCTCCTACAATGAGCAGTTCTTC. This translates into CASSKRRAGSSYNEQFF.

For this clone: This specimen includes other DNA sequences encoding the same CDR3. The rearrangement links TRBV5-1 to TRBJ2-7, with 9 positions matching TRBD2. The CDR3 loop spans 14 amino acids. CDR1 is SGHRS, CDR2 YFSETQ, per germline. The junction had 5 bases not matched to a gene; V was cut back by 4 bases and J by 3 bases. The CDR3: CASSLSGRIYEQYF. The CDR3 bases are TGCGCCAGCAGCCTTAGCGGGAGAATCTACGAGCAGTACTTC.

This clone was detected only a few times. DNA for the CDR3: TGTGCCAGCAAACGAGTGATGAACACTGAAGCTTTCTTT. It translates to CASKRVMNTEAFF. The chain has TRBV28 and TRBJ1-1; D is unclear. This CDR3 is 13 amino acids long. Germline CDR1 and CDR2: MDHEN and SYDVKM. V was cut by 7 bases and J by 0 bases, with 9 bases left in between. The full variable domain, completed using reference TRBV28 and TRBJ1-1, is DVKVTQSSRYLVKRTGEKVFLECVQDMDHENMFWYRQDPGLGLRLIYFSYDVKMKEKGDIPEGYSVSREKKERFSLILESASTNQTSMYLCASKRVMNTEAFFGQGTRLTVV.

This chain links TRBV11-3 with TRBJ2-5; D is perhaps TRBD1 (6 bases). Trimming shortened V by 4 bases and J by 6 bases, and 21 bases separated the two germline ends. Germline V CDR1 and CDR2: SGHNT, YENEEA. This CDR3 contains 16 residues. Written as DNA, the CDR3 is TGTGCCAGCAGCTGGGGACAAACTAGTGGTGGAAAGACCCAGTACTTC. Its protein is CASSWGQTSGGKTQYF.

This chain's CDR3 is CASSLESGSHGYTF. CDR3 DNA sequence: TGTGCCAGCAGCTTAGAGTCAGGATCGCATGGCTACACCTTC. The chain employs TRBV11-3 and TRBJ1-2; no reliable D call. The CDR3 is 14 residues long. Germline V gene lookup returns CDR1 SGHNT and CDR2 YENEEA. The ends were cut back, 0 bases at V and 6 bases at J, with 11 bases in the middle.

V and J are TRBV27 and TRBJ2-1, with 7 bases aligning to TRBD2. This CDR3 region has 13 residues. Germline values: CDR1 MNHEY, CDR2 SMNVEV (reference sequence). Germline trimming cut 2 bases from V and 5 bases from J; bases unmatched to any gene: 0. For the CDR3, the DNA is TGTGCCAGCAGTTTAGCGGGAGACAATGAGCAGTTCTTC. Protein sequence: CASSLAGDNEQFF.

The CDR3 sequence is CASSLEAGQGNTIYF. CDR3 nucleotides: TGCGCCAGCAGCTTGGAAGCAGGGCAGGGAAACACCATATATTTT. This rearrangement joins TRBV5-1 to TRBJ1-3, with D possibly TRBD1 on 5 matching bases. Trimming cost V 0 bases and J 4 bases, with 11 bases left between them. The CDR3 loop spans 15 amino acids. Germline values: CDR1 SGHRS, CDR2 YFSETQ. The whole variable domain, filled in from reference TRBV5-1 and TRBJ1-3, reads KAGVTQTPRYLIKTRGQQVTLSCSPISGHRSVSWYQQTPGQGLQFLFEYFSETQRNKGNFPGRFSGRQFSNSRSEMNVSTLELGDSALYLCASSLEAGQGNTIYFGEGSWLTVV.

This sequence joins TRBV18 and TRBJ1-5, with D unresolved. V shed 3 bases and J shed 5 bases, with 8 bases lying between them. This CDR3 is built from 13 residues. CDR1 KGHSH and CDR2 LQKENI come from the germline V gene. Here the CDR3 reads CASSPTRDQPQHF. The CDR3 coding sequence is TGTGCCAGCTCACCTACGCGGGATCAGCCCCAGCATTTT.

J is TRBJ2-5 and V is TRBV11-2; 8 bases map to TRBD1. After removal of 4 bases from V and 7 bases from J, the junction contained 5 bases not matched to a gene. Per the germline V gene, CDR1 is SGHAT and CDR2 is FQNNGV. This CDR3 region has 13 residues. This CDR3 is CASSSLTGGTQYF. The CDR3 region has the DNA TGTGCCAGCAGCTCCCTTACAGGGGGGACCCAGTACTTC.